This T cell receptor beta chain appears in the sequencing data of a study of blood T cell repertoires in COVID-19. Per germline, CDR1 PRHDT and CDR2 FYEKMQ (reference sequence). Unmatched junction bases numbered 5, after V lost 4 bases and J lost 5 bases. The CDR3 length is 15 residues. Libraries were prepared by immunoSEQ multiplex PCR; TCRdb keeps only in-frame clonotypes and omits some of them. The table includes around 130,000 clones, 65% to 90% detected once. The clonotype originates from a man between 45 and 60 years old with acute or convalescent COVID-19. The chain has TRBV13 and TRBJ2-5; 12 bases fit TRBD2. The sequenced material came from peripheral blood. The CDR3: CASSSGLAGLETQYF. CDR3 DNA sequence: TGTGCCAGCAGCTCAGGACTAGCGGGATTGGAGACCCAGTACTTC.